This TCR beta chain stems from a study of blood T cell repertoires in COVID-19 (dated by TCRdb to the early 2020s). In the study overall: The collaborator samples originated in the United States, Italy and Spain and spanned the acute and convalescent phases of COVID-19. The prospective study material was composed of cDNA or gDNA derived from T cells, B-cell-depleted T cells, or PBMCs. Nearly every sample came with metadata listing a de-identified subject ID, COVID-19 status, age in years and sex. The samples were drawn from two sources: the first 160 participants of the ongoing ImmuneRACE study, and 950 to 1,500 subjects contributed by 6 global collaborators. Deeply sampled blood TCRbeta repertoires from subjects exposed to, actively infected with, or recovered from COVID-19 were included in the dataset. The repertoires were released in a freely available public database intended as a resource for research on the immune response to SARS-CoV-2. HLA class I and class II types, where available, came from metadata supplied by the sample provider rather than from assay-based typing. The full study reports these points: How much clinical and demographic metadata was included differed by source and by participant, and the metadata was provided uncurated.

The germline V gene gives CDR1 as SGHRS and CDR2 as YFSETQ. The CDR3 has 17 amino acids, counting the end cysteine and phenylalanine. Only CDR3 DNA is held: 51 bases, read in frame from base 1. For this chain, trimming is 1 base at the V end and 7 bases at the J end, and the number of junction bases without a gene match is 10. Collaborating institutions collected whole blood in K2EDTA tubes following their own protocols. For TCRbeta analysis, collaborators shipped samples in one of three forms: frozen whole blood, isolated PBMCs, or DNA extracted from either of those sample types. TCRbeta CDR3 regions were amplified from genomic DNA by means of the immunoSEQ Assay, a bias-controlled multiplex PCR. Per the source publication's procedure: The number of nucleated cells in each sample was estimated from the amplification of reference gene primers within the assay. Sequence reads were collapsed and filtered to measure the absolute abundance of every unique TCRbeta CDR3 rearrangement. For each sample, productive Simpson clonality was calculated by taking the square root of Simpson's diversity index across productive rearrangements. The clones in this table, taken by TCRdb from immuneACCESS, are in-frame only. Not every clone is retained; where verified, under half of the shortfall comes from an unresolved V gene, and the cause of the rest is unknown. The DNA gave D and trimming, while V, J and clone size come from that table. Recorded for this sample are 200,000 to 300,000 clones; roughly 80% of them occurred a single time. The top ten clonotypes cover under 5.5% of the sample.

A note on this clone: The antigen it binds to is not known. No much larger clone is present one base from it, and per-base qualities are unavailable.

The TCR sequence derives from a man in his sixties with acute or convalescent COVID-19. This chain joins TRBV5-1 to TRBJ2-2, and TRBD2 aligns with 10 junction nucleotides. The sequenced sample was peripheral blood. The CDR3 amino acid sequence is: CASSLSSSGSFSGELFF. The DNA reads as follows: TGCGCCAGCAGCTTGTCATCTAGCGGGAGTTTCAGCGGGGAGCTGTTTTTT.